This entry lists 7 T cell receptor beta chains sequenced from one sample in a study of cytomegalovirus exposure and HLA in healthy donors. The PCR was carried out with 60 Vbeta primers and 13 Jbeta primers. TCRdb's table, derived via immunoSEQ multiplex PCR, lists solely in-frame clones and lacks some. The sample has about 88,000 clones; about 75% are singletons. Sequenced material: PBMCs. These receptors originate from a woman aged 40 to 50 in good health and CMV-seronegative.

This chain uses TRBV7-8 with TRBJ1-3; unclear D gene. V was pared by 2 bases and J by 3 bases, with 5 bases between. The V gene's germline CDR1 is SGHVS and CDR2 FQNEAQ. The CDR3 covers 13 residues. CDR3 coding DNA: TGTGCCAGCAGCTTACTTCGTGGAAACACCATATATTTT. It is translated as CASSLLRGNTIYF.

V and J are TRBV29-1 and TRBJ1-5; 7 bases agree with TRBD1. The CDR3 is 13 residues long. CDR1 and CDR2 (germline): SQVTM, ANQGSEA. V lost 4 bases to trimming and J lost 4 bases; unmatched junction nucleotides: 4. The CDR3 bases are TGCAGCGTTGCCAGGGGGGAAAATCAGCCCCAGCATTTT. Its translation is CSVARGENQPQHF.

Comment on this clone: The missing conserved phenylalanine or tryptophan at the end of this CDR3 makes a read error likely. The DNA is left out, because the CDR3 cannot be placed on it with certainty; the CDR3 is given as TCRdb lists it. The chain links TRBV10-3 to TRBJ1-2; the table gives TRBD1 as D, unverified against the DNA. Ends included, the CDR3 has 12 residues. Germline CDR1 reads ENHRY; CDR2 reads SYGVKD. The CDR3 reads CAISQGEYGYTV.

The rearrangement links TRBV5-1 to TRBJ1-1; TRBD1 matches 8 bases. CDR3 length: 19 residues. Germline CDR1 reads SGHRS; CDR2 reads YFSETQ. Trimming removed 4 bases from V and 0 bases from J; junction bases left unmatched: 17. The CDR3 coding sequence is TGCGCCAGCAGCCCCGGGACAGGCGCCTTTATTCAAATGAACACTGAAGCTTTCTTT. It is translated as CASSPGTGAFIQMNTEAFF.

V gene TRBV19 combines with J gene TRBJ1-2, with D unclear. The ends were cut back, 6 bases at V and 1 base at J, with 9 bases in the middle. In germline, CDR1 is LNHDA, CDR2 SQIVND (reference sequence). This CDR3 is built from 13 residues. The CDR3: CASRPAINYGYTF. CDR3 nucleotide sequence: TGTGCCAGTAGACCCGCGATTAACTATGGCTACACCTTC.

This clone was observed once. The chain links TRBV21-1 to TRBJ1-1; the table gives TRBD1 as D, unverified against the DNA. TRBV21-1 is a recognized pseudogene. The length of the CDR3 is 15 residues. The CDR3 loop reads CARSDRDRGNTEAFF. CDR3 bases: TGTGCCAGAAGCGACCGGGACAGGGGGAACACTGAAGCTTTCTTT.

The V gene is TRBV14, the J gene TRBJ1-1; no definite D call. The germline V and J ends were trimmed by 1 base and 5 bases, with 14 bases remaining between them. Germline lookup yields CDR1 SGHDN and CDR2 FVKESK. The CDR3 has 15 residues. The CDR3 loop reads CASSQGSGRWTEAFF. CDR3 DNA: TGTGCCAGCAGCCAAGGCTCAGGAAGGTGGACTGAAGCTTTCTTT.